The present T cell receptor (beta chain) was sequenced within a study of cytomegalovirus exposure and HLA in healthy donors. Findings of the study overall: Across donors, most TCRs were seen rarely, yet some public ones were widespread. TCR beta chains numbering 150 to 200 were designated cytomegalovirus-associated. Cytomegalovirus status was reportedly diagnosed by the classifier with high specificity and sensitivity.

This CDR3 is built from 14 residues. V lost 2 bases to trimming and J lost 4 bases, with 9 bases between them. Per the germline V gene, CDR1 is MNHEY and CDR2 is SVGAGI. About this clone: The target antigen is unknown.

The donors were members of the validation cohort comprising over 100 subjects, separate from the roughly 670-subject first cohort. Profiled with immunoSEQ multiplex PCR; TCRdb holds only in-frame clones, not every one. The sample holds around 190,000 clones, roughly three quarters seen once. The material sequenced was PBMCs. The TCR originated in a woman aged 30 to 39 in good health and CMV-seronegative. This chain uses TRBV6-5 with TRBJ2-1; D ambiguous. The DNA of the CDR3 is TGTGCCAGCAGTTACACACAGACATACAATGAGCAGTTCTTC. This sequence encodes CASSYTQTYNEQFF.